What follows are 8 T cell receptor beta chains derived from one specimen sequenced in a study of shared clonotypes between healthy human individuals. Only CD45RO-negative cells positively selected for CCR7 counted as naive CD8 cells, so terminally differentiated effector memory CD45RA+ cells were excluded. TCRdb's table, derived via immunoSEQ multiplex PCR, lists solely in-frame clones and lacks some. This repertoire shows about 2 million clones, about 94% found once; its top ten account for 1% to 1.5%. The specimen sequenced was naive CD8+ T cells sorted from blood. The receptors stem from a man aged 18 to 35 in good health.

The gene calls are TRBV10-3 and TRBJ1-2; perhaps TRBD1 as D (6 bases). The CDR3 contains 12 residues. The V and J ends lost 3 bases and 6 bases respectively, with 8 bases between them. The germline gives CDR1 ENHRY, CDR2 SYGVKD. Here the CDR3 reads CAISDTGNGYTF. In nucleotides, the CDR3 is TGTGCCATCAGTGACACAGGGAATGGCTACACCTTC.

The chain carries TRBV28 and TRBJ2-7; 9 nucleotides line up with TRBD1. CDR1 MDHEN and CDR2 SYDVKM come from the germline V gene. V trimming: 11 bases; J trimming: 2 bases; junction bases outside the gene matches: 10. The CDR3 is made up of 14 amino acids. The CDR3 region has the DNA TGTGCCCTATCCCCGGGACAGGGACCCTACGAGCAGTACTTC. Encoded protein: CALSPGQGPYEQYF.

A word on this clone: The same CDR3 is also encoded by other DNA sequences in this sample. CDR3 amino acids: CASSVEGAANEKLFF. In nucleotides, the CDR3 is TGTGCCAGCAGCGTAGAGGGTGCGGCTAATGAAAAACTGTTTTTT. The rearrangement links TRBV9 to TRBJ1-4; no clear D gene. The CDR3 totals 15 residues. CDR1 and CDR2 from the germline V gene are SGDLS and YYNGEE. The V gene lost 0 bases and the J gene lost 3 bases, with 9 bases spanning the gap.

On this clone itself: Within the sample, other DNA sequences also encode this same CDR3. This chain connects TRBV19 to TRBJ2-2; no definite D call. V lost 3 bases and J lost 2, with 7 bases in between. From germline, CDR1 is LNHDA and CDR2 SQIVND (reference sequence). CDR3 size: 14 residues. The CDR3 nucleotides read TGTGCCAGTAGTATCGGCGGAAACACCGGGGAGCTGTTTTTT. This encodes CASSIGGNTGELFF.

The CDR3 sequence is CASSYLPTGKYEQYF. DNA for the CDR3: TGTGCCAGCAGTTACTTACCGACAGGGAAATACGAGCAGTACTTC. The rearrangement links TRBV6-5 to TRBJ2-7; the match to TRBD1 covers 7 bases. CDR3 size: 15 residues. The germline V gene has CDR1 MNHEY and CDR2 SVGAGI. The V segment lost 1 base and the J segment 4 bases; nucleotides outside the gene matches: 7.

The chain uses TRBV4-1 and TRBJ1-2, with 7 bases fitting TRBD1. The CDR3 has 15 amino acids. V shed 2 bases, J shed 4 bases, and the junction held 7 bases outside the gene matches. CDR1 is MGHRA and CDR2 is YSYEKL in the germline V gene. The CDR3 loop is CASSQYTGDTYGYTF. The CDR3 DNA follows: TGCGCCAGCAGCCAATACACAGGGGATACCTATGGCTACACCTTC.

This sequence joins TRBV6-6 and TRBJ1-4, with 11 nucleotides matching TRBD1. This CDR3 has 14 residues. The J segment lost 8 bases and the V segment lost 6 bases, leaving 5 bases of the junction unmatched. The germline CDR1 and CDR2 sequences are MNHNY and SVGAGI (reference sequence). CDR3 region: CASRPGQGGEKLFF. The CDR3 region has the DNA TGTGCCAGCAGGCCGGGACAGGGGGGGGAAAAACTGTTTTTT.

This chain joins TRBV5-8 and TRBJ2-2; TRBD2 matches at 8 bases. V lost 3 bases to trimming and J lost 4 bases; unmatched junction nucleotides: 17. The germline V gene has CDR1 SGHTS and CDR2 YDEGEE. CDR3 length equals 19 residues. This chain's CDR3 is CASSSRRDGTSKGTGELFF. For the CDR3, the DNA is TGTGCCAGCAGCTCACGAAGAGACGGGACTAGTAAGGGCACCGGGGAGCTGTTTTTT.